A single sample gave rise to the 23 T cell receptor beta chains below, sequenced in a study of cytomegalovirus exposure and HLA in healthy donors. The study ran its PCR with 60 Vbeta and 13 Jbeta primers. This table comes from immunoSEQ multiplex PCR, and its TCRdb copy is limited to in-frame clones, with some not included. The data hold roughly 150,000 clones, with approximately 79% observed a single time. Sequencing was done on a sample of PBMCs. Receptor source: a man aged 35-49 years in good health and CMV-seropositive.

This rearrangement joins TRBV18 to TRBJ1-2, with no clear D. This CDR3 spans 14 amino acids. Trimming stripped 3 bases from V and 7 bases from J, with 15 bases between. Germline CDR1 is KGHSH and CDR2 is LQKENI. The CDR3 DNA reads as TGTGCCAGCTCACCCATGGGGTTTCGGGGTGGCTACACCTTC. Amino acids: CASSPMGFRGGYTF.

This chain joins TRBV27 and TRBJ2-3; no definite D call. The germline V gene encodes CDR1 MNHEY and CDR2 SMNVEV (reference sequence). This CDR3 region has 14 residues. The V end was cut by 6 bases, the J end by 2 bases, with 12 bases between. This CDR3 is CASSDRVYTDTQYF. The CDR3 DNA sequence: TGTGCCAGCAGCGACCGGGTTTACACAGATACGCAGTATTTT.

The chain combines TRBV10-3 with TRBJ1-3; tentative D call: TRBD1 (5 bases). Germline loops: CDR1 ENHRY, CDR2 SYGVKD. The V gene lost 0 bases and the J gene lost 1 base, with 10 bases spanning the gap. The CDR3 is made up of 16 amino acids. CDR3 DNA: TGTGCCATCAGTGAGTCGACGGGGACTTCTGGAAACACCATATATTTT. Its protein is CAISESTGTSGNTIYF.

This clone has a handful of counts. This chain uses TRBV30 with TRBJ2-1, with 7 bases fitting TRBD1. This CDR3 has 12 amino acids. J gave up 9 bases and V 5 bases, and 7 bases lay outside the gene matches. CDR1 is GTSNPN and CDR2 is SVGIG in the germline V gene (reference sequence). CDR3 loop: CAWGTARLEQFF. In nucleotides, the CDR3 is TGTGCCTGGGGGACAGCCCGCCTTGAGCAGTTCTTC.

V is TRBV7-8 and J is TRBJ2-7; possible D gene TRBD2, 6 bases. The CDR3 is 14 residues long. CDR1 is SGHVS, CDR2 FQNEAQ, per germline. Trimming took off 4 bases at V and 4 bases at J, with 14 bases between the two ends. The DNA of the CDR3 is TGTGCCAGCAGCTGGGGTCCCGGGGGTTACGAGCAGTACTTC. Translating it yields CASSWGPGGYEQYF.

CDR3 protein: CASRQSTYEQYF. The CDR3 nucleotides read TGCGCCAGCAGACAGAGTACCTACGAGCAGTACTTC. The rearrangement links TRBV5-1 to TRBJ2-7; D gene unclear. The ends were cut back, 5 bases at V and 2 bases at J, with 8 bases in the middle. This CDR3 comprises 12 residues. Looked up from germline, CDR1 is SGHRS and CDR2 is YFSETQ.

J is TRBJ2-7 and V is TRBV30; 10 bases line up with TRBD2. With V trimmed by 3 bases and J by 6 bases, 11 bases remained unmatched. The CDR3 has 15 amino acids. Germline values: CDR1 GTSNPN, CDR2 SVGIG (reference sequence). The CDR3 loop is CAWRGRGTSVSEQYF. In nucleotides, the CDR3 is TGTGCCTGGAGGGGTCGGGGGACTAGCGTCTCCGAGCAGTACTTC.

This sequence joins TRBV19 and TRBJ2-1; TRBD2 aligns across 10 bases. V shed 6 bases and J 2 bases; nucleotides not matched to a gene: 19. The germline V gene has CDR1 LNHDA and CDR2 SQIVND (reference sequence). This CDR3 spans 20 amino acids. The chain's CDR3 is CASSPTRASGRGVTYNEQFF. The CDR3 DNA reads TGTGCCAGTAGCCCCACGAGGGCTAGCGGGAGAGGGGTAACCTACAATGAGCAGTTCTTC.

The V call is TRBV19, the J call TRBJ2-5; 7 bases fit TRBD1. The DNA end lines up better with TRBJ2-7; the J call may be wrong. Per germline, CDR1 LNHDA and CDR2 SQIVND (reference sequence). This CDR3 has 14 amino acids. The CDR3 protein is CASSNRGSKNEQYF. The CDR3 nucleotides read TGTGCCAGTAGTAACAGGGGTAGTAAGAACGAGCAGTACTTC.

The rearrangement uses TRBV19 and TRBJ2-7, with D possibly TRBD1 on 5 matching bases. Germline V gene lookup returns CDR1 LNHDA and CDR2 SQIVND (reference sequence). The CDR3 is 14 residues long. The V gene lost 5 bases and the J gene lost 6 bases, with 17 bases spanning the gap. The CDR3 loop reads CASSSGWGPGEQYF. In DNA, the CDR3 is TGTGCCAGTAGTTCAGGGTGGGGTCCGGGCGAGCAGTACTTC.

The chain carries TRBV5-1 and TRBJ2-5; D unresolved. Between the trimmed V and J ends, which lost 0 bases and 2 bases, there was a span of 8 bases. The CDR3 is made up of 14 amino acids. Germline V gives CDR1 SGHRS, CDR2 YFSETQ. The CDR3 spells CASSLAGAQETQYF. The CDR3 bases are TGCGCCAGCAGCTTGGCTGGAGCACAAGAGACCCAGTACTTC.

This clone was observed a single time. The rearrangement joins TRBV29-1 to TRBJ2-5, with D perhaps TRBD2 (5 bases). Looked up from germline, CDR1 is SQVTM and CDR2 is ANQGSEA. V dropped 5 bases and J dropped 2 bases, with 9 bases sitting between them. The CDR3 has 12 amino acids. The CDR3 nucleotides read TGCAGCGTTCTCCGGGAACAAGAGACCCAGTACTTC. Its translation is CSVLREQETQYF.

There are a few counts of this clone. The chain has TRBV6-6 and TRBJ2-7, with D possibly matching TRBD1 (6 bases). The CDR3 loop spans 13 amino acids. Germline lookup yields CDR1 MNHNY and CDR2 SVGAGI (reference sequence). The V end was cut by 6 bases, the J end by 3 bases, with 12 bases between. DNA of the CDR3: TGTGCCAGCAGCCCTCTGGACAGCTACGAGCAGTACTTC. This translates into CASSPLDSYEQYF.

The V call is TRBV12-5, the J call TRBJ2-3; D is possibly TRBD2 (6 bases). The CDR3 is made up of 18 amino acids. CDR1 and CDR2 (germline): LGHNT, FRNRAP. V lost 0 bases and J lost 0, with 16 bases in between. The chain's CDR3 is CASGLVFERTTSTDTQYF. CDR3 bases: TGTGCTAGTGGTTTGGTATTTGAGCGGACTACTAGCACAGATACGCAGTATTTT.

CDR3 sequence reads: CASSLDRLNTEAFF. The CDR3 DNA reads as TGTGCCAGCAGCTTAGACAGGTTGAACACTGAAGCTTTCTTT. V usage is TRBV7-9 and J usage is TRBJ1-1, with D possibly TRBD1 on 5 matching bases. The germline V gene has CDR1 SEHNR and CDR2 FQNEAQ (reference sequence). The CDR3 sequence is 14 residues long. V lost 1 base and J 0 bases, leaving 6 bases between the germline ends.

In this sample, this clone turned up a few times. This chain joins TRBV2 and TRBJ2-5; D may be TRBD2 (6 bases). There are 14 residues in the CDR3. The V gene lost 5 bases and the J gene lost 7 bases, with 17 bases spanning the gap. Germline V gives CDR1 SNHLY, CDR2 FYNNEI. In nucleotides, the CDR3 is TGTGCCAGCAGTCAGGGTTTGGCCGGGGGGACCCAGTACTTC. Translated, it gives CASSQGLAGGTQYF. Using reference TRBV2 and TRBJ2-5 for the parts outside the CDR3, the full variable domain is EPEVTQTPSHQVTQMGQEVILRCVPISNHLYFYWYRQILGQKVEFLVSFYNNEISEKSEIFDDQFSVERPDGSNFTLKIRSTKLEDSAMYFCASSQGLAGGTQYFGPGTRLLVL.

CDR3 in DNA: TGCGCCAGCAGCTCCACGGGGAGTTTCTCTGGAAACACCATATATTTT. The encoded protein is CASSSTGSFSGNTIYF. This sequence joins TRBV5-1 and TRBJ1-3; D is unresolved. The CDR3 totals 16 residues. V shed 3 bases and J shed 0 bases, with 13 bases lying between them. Germline CDR1 is SGHRS and CDR2 is YFSETQ.

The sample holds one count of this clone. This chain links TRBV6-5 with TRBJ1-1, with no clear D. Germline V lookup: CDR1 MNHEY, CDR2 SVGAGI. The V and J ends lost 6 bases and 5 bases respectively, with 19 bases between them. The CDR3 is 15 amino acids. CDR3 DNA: TGTGCCAGCAGGATGTCGTCGGGGTCTGGGACTGAAGCTTTCTTT. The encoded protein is CASRMSSGSGTEAFF.

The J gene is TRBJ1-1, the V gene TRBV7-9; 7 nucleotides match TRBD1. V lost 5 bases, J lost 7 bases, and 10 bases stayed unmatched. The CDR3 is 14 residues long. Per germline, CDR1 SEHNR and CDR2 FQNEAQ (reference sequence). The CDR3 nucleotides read TGTGCCAGCAGCCAATACAAGGGGGCCCTTGAAGCTTTCTTT. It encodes CASSQYKGALEAFF. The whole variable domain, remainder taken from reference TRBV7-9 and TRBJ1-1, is DTGVSQNPRHKITKRGQNVTFRCDPISEHNRLYWYRQTLGQGPEFLTYFQNEAQLEKSRLLSDRFSAERPKGSFSTLEIQRTEQGDSAMYLCASSQYKGALEAFFGQGTRLTVV.

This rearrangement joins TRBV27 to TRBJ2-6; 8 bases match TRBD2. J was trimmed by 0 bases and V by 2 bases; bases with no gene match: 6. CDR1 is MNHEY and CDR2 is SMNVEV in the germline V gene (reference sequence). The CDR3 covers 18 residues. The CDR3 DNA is TGTGCCAGCAGTTTAGTTACTAGCGGAGCCTCTGGGGCCAACGTCCTGACTTTC. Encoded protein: CASSLVTSGASGANVLTF.

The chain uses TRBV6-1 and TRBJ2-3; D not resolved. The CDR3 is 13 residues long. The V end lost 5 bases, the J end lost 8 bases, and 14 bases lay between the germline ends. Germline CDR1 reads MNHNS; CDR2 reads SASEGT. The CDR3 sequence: CASSMLETRTQYF. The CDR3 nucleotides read TGTGCCAGCAGTATGTTAGAAACTCGTACGCAGTATTTT.

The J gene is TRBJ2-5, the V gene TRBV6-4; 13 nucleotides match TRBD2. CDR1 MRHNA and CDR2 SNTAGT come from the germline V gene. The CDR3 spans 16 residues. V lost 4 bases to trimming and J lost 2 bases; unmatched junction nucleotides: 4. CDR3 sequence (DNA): TGTGCCAGCAGTGGGACTAGCGGGAGATCACAAGAGACCCAGTACTTC. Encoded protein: CASSGTSGRSQETQYF.

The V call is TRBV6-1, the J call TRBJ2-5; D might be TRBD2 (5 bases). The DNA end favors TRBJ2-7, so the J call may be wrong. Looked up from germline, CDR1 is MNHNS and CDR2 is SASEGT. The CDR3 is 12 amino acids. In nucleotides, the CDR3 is TGTGCCTCGCTGGACGGAGGCTACGAGCAGTACTTC. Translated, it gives CASLDGGYEQYF.